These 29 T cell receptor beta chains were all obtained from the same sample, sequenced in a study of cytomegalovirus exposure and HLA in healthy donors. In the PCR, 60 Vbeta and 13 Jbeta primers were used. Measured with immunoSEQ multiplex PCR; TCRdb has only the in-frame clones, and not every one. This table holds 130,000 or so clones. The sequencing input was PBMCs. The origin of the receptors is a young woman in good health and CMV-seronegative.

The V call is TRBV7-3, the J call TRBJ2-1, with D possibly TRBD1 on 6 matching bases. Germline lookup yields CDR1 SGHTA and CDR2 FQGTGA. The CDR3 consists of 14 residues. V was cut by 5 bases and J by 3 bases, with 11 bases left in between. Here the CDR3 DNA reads TGTGCCAGCAGCCTCGGACAGAACTACAATGAGCAGTTCTTC. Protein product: CASSLGQNYNEQFF.

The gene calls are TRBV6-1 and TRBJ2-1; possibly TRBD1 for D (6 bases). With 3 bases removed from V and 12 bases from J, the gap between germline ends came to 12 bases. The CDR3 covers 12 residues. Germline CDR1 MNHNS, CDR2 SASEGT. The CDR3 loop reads CASSEGTTVQFF. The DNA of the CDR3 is TGTGCCAGCAGTGAGGGGACAACGGTGCAGTTCTTC.

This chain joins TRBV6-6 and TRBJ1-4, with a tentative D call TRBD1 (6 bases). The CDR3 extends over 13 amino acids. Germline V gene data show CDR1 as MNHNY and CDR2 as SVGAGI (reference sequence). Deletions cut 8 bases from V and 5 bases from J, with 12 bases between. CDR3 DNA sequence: TGTGCCAGCGGGGGGGCGGGAAATGAAAAACTGTTTTTT. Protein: CASGGAGNEKLFF.

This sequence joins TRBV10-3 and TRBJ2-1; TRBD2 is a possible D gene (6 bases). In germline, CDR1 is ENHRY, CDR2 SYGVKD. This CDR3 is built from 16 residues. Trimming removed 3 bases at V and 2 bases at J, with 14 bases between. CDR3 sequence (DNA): TGTGCCATCAGTGACCCGGACGGGAGTCCCTACAATGAGCAGTTCTTC. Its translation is CAISDPDGSPYNEQFF.

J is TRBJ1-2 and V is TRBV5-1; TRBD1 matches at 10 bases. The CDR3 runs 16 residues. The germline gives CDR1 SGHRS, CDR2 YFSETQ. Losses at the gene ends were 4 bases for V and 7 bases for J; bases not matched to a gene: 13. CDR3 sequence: CASSVQGTGERSGYTF. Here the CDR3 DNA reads TGCGCCAGCAGCGTGCAAGGGACAGGGGAAAGGTCTGGCTACACCTTC.

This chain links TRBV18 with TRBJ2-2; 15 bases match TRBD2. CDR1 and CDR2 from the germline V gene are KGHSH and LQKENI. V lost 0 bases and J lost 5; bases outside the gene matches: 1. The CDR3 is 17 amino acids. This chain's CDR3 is CASSPPGTSGRTGELFF. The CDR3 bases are TGTGCCAGCTCACCACCGGGGACTAGCGGGAGGACCGGGGAGCTGTTTTTT.

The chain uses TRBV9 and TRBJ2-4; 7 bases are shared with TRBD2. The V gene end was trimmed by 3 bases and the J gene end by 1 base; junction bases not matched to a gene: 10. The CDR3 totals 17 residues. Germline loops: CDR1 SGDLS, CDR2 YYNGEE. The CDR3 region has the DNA TGTGCCAGCAGCGGCACGGGGGGTGCAAGTGCCAAAAACATTCAGTACTTC. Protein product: CASSGTGGASAKNIQYF.

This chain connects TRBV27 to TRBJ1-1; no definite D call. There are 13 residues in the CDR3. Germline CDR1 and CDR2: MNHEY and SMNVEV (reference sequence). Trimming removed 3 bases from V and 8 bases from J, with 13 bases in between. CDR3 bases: TGTGCCAGCAGTTTGCGGCACGGAGCCGAAGCTTTCTTT. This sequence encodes CASSLRHGAEAFF.

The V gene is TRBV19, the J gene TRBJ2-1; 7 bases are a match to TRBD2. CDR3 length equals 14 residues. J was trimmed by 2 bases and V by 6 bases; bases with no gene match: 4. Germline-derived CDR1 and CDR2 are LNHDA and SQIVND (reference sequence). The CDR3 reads CASRERETYNEQFF. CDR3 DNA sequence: TGTGCCAGTAGAGAGCGGGAAACCTACAATGAGCAGTTCTTC.

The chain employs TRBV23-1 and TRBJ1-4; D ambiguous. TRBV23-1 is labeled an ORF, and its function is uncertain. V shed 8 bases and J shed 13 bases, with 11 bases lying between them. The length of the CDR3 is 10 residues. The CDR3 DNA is TGCGCCAGCTGCCTCTATGGACTGTTTTTT. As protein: CASCLYGLFF.

The CDR3 sequence is CASSQDVAGGNYEQYF. CDR3 nucleotides: TGCGCCAGCAGCCAAGATGTGGCAGGGGGGAACTACGAGCAGTACTTC. The chain links TRBV4-1 to TRBJ2-7, with a tentative D call TRBD1 (7 bases). The CDR3 covers 16 residues. In germline, CDR1 is MGHRA, CDR2 YSYEKL. V was clipped by 0 bases and J by 3 bases, with 15 bases between them.

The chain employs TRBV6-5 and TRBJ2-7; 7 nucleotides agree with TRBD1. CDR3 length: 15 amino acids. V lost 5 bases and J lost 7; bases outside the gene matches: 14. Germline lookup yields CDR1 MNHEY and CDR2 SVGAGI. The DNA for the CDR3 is TGTGCCAGCAGTGTGCACGGGACAGTCAAAGGGGAGCAGTACTTC. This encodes CASSVHGTVKGEQYF.

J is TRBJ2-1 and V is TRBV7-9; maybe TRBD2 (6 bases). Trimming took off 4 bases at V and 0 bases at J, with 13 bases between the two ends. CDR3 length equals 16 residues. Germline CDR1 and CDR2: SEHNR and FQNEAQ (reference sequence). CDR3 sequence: CASSSKLTSSYNEQFF. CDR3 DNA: TGTGCCAGCAGCTCGAAATTGACTAGCTCCTACAATGAGCAGTTCTTC.

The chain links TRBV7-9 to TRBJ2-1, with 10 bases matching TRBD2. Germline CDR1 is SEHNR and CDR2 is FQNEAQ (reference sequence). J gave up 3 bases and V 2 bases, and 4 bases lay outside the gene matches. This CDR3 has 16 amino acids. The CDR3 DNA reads TGTGCCAGCAGCTTACGGTCTAGCGGGAGCTACAATGAGCAGTTCTTC. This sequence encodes CASSLRSSGSYNEQFF.

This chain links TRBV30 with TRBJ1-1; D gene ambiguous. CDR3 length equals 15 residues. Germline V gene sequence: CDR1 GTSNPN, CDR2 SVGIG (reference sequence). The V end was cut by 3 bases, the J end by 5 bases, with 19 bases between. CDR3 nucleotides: TGTGCCTGGAGCCAAAGGAGGGTTTTGGGGACTGAAGCTTTCTTT. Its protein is CAWSQRRVLGTEAFF.

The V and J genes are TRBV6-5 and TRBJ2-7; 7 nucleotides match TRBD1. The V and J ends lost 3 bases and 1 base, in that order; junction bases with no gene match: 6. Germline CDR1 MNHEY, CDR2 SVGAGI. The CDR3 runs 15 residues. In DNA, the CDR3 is TGTGCCAGCAGTTATTCAGGGGGATTGTCCTACGAGCAGTACTTC. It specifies CASSYSGGLSYEQYF.

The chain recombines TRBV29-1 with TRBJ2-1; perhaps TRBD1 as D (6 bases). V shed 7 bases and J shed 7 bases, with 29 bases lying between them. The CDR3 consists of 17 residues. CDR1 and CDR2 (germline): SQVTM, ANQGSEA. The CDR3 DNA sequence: TGCAGCGCCGAGGGGGTCCCGACCGCTACGGGTGGGAATGAGCAGTTCTTC. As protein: CSAEGVPTATGGNEQFF.

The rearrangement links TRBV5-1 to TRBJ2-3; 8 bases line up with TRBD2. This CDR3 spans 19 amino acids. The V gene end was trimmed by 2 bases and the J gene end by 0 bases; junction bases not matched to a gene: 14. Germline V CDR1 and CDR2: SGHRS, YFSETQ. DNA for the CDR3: TGCGCCAGCAGCTTAGGTGGAGCGGGGGACCTACTCAGCACAGATACGCAGTATTTT. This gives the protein CASSLGGAGDLLSTDTQYF.

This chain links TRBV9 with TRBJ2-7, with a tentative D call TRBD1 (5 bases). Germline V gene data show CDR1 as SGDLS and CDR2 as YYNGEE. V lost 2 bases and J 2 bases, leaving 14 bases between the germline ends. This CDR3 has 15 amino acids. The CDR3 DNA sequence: TGTGCCAGCAGCGTGGGTCATGACAGAGCCTACGAGCAGTACTTC. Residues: CASSVGHDRAYEQYF.

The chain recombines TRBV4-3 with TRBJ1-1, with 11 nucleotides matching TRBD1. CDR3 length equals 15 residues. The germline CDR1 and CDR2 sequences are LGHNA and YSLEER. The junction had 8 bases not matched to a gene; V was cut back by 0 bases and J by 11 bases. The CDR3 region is CASSQEGGTGGRAFF. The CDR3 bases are TGCGCCAGCAGCCAAGAGGGCGGGACAGGGGGTCGGGCTTTCTTT.

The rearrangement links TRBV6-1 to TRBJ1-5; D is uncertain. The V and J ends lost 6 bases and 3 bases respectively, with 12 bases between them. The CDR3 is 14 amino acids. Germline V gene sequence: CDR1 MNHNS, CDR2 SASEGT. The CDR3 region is CASRLAAANQPQHF. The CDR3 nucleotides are TGTGCCAGCAGATTGGCGGCAGCCAATCAGCCCCAGCATTTT.

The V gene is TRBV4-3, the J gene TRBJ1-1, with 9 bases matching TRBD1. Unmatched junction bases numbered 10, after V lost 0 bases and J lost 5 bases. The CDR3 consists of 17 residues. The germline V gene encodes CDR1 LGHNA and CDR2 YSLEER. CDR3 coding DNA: TGCGCCAGCAGCCAAGATCGACTGACAGGGGGAAGGACTGAAGCTTTCTTT. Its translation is CASSQDRLTGGRTEAFF.

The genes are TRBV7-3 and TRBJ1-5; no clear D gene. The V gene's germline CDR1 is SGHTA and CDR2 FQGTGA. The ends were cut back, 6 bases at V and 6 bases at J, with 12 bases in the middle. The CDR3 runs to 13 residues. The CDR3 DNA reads TGTGCCAGCAGTGGGAGCCCCGGTCAGCCCCAGCATTTT. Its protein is CASSGSPGQPQHF.

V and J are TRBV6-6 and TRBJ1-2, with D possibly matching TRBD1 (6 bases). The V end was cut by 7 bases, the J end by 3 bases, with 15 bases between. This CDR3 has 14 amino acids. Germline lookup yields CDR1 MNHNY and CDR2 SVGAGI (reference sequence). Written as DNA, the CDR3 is TGTGCCAGCAAGACGACAGGCAATGACTATGGCTACACCTTC. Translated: CASKTTGNDYGYTF.

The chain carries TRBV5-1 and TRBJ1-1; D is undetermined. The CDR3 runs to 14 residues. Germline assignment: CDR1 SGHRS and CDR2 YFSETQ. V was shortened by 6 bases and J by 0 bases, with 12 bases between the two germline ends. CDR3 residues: CASKIRIMNTEAFF. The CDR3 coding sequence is TGCGCCAGCAAAATCAGGATCATGAACACTGAAGCTTTCTTT.

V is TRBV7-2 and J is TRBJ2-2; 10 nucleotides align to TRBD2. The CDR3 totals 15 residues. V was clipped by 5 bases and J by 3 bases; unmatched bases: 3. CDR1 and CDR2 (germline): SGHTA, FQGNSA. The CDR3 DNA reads TGTGCCAGCAGCCAGGGACTAGCGTACACCGGGGAGCTGTTTTTT. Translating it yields CASSQGLAYTGELFF.

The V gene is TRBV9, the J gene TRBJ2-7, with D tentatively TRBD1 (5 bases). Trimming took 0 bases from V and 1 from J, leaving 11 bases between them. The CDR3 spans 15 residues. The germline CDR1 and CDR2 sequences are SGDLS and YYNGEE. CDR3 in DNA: TGTGCCAGCAGCGTAGAGGCAGGGCCGTCCTACGAGCAGTACTTC. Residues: CASSVEAGPSYEQYF.

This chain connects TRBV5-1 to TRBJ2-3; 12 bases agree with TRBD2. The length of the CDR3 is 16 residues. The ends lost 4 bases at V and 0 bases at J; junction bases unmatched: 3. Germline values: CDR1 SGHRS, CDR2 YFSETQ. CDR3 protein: CASSTGLAGSTDTQYF. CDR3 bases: TGCGCCAGCAGCACAGGACTAGCGGGGAGCACAGATACGCAGTATTTT.

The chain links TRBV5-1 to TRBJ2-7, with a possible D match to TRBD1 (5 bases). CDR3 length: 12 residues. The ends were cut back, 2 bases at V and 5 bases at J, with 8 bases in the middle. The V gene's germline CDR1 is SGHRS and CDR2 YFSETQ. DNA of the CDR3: TGCGCCAGCAGCTTAGGGGATGACGAGCAGTACTTC. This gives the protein CASSLGDDEQYF.